The rows below give T cell receptor beta chains drawn from one sample of a study of cytomegalovirus exposure and HLA in healthy donors. Repertoires were generated with immunoSEQ multiplex PCR, while TCRdb's copy carries only in-frame clones and drops some. The data show tens of thousands of clones, 81% seen once. Material: PBMCs. All receptors come from a girl aged 2 to 9 in good health and CMV-seropositive. The CDR3 runs from the conserved cysteine through the conserved F or W. D genes are given only for firm matches. Clone size is not always given. Where it is, it says once, few, many or a class for expanded clones.

v_gene	d_gene	abundance	j_gene	CDR3nt	CDR3aa
TRBV29-1	NA	NA	TRBJ1-2	TGCAGCGGCCTCCCTCAGGGGACCGCTGGCTACACCTTC	CSGLPQGTAGYTF
TRBV5-1	TRBD2	NA	TRBJ2-7	TGCGCCAGCAGTCCAACCGGGACTAGCGAATACGAGCAGTACTTC	CASSPTGTSEYEQYF
TRBV6-1	NA	NA	TRBJ1-1	TGTGCCACCGTGACAGGGAACACTGAAGCTTTCTTT	CATVTGNTEAFF
TRBV4-1	TRBD1	NA	TRBJ2-7	TGCGCCAGCAGCCAGACGACAGGGAGCTCCTACGAGCAGTACTTT	CASSQTTGSSYEQYF
TRBV28	NA	NA	TRBJ2-7	TGTGCCAGCAGTTTACAACAGTCCTACGAGCAGTACTTC	CASSLQQSYEQYF
TRBV6-6	NA	NA	TRBJ1-5	TGTGCCAGCAGTTACGGGGGCCATCAGCCCCAGCATTTT	CASSYGGHQPQHF
TRBV5-6	TRBD2	few	TRBJ2-1	TGTGCCAGCAGCTTTGGACTAGCAAACAATGAGCAGTTCTTC	CASSFGLANNEQFF
TRBV4-2	NA	NA	TRBJ2-2	TGTGCCAGCAGCCAAGGAAGGAGGTCAGAGAACACCGGGGAGCTGTTTTTT	CASSQGRRSENTGELFF
TRBV6-5	TRBD1	NA	TRBJ1-1	TGTGCCAGCAGTTACTCCGGACAGGGGAACACTGAAGCTTTCTTT	CASSYSGQGNTEAFF
TRBV29-1	NA	NA	TRBJ1-1	TGCAGCGTTGACGCGGGTACTGAAGCTTTCTTT	CSVDAGTEAFF